This T cell receptor (beta chain) stems from a study of blood T cell repertoires in COVID-19. On the study more broadly: The United States, Italy and Spain provided the acute and convalescent COVID-19 samples.

Trimming took 4 bases from V and 6 from J, leaving 11 bases between them. This CDR3 spans 13 amino acids. Germline V gene data show CDR1 as SGHRS and CDR2 as YFSETQ. Authors' analysis steps: For nucleated cells, counts were estimated from reference gene primer amplification. Here immunoSEQ multiplex PCR was the method, and the copy in TCRdb shows in-frame clones only, minus some. The DNA gave D and trimming, while V, J and clone size come from that table. Found here are 95,000 to 150,000 clones, more than 75% of them singletons; the top ten hold 1.5% to 1.7%. This TCR derives from a human donor in a cohort sampled during active COVID-19. Input material: peripheral blood. This chain uses TRBV5-1 with TRBJ2-1, with D possibly TRBD2 on 6 matching bases. This CDR3 reads CASSLVGGNEQFF. In nucleotides, the CDR3 is TGCGCCAGCAGCCTAGTGGGGGGCAATGAGCAGTTCTTC.